These 9 T cell receptor beta chains originate from one sample sequenced in a study of response to subunit inactivated influenza vaccine. TCRdb itself ran the RT-PCR reads through MiXCR, one entry per CDR3 protein. The table lists approximately 680,000 distinct CDR3 sequences, roughly 14% of them singletons, with 11% in the top ten. Sequences were derived from PBMCs from blood, sampled 11 to 12 days after vaccination. The receptors derive from a man aged 45 to 65 who received an inactivated influenza vaccine.

This clonotype was detected a few times. The rearrangement uses TRBV12-3 or TRBV12-4 and TRBJ2-2, with 11 bases matching TRBD2. With 4 bases clipped from V and 5 bases from J, the junction kept 3 bases outside the gene matches. This CDR3 is 15 amino acids long. DNA of the CDR3: TGTGCCAGCAGTTCCTTAGCGGGAGGGACCGGGGAGCTGTTTTTT. The encoded protein is CASSSLAGGTGELFF.

V gene TRBV4-3 combines with J gene TRBJ1-4; D is unclear. Germline CDR1 and CDR2: LGHNA and YSLEER. The V and J ends lost 3 bases and 5 bases respectively, with 10 bases between them. CDR3 length equals 14 residues. The DNA of the CDR3 is TGCGCCAGCAGCCAGCAGCCGGGGAATGAAAAACTGTTTTTT. It yields the protein CASSQQPGNEKLFF.

This clonotype appeared many times. V is TRBV14 and J is TRBJ2-3; 8 bases align to TRBD2. V was pared by 3 bases and J by 0 bases, with 5 bases of the junction left unmatched. Germline V gene lookup returns CDR1 SGHDN and CDR2 FVKESK. The CDR3 sequence is 16 residues long. CDR3 nucleotide sequence: TGTGCCAGCAGCCAGTTGGCGGGGGGTAGCACAGATACGCAGTATTTT. Amino acids: CASSQLAGGSTDTQYF.

The chain is built from TRBV5-1 and TRBJ1-4; D is unresolved. V shed 4 bases and J shed 0 bases, with 10 bases lying between them. The CDR3 is 15 amino acids. Per germline, CDR1 SGHRS and CDR2 YFSETQ. In nucleotides, the CDR3 is TGCGCCAGCAGCATAAACATCGCAACTAATGAAAAACTGTTTTTT. Amino acids: CASSINIATNEKLFF.

There are a few counts of this clonotype. V and J are TRBV7-9 and TRBJ2-2; TRBD2 matches 9 bases. The length of the CDR3 is 17 residues. The V gene's germline CDR1 is SEHNR and CDR2 FQNEAQ (reference sequence). The V and J ends lost 5 bases and 0 bases, in that order; junction bases with no gene match: 7. The CDR3 loop is CASSGGLAEANTGELFF. The CDR3 DNA is TGTGCCAGCAGCGGGGGACTAGCAGAGGCGAACACCGGGGAGCTGTTTTTT.

This clonotype was detected a few times. V gene TRBV20-1 combines with J gene TRBJ2-5, with no clear D. Germline V gene data show CDR1 as DFQATT and CDR2 as SNEGSKA (reference sequence). The CDR3 has 12 amino acids. The V gene lost 4 bases and the J gene lost 7 bases, with 13 bases spanning the gap. The chain's CDR3 is CSAKTGERTQYF. Here the CDR3 DNA reads TGCAGTGCTAAGACCGGAGAGAGGACCCAGTACTTC.

Ten or more counts support this clonotype. The V gene is TRBV5-6, the J gene TRBJ1-1; maybe TRBD1 (5 bases). CDR3 length equals 13 residues. V was shortened by 2 bases and J by 4 bases, with 9 bases between the two germline ends. The V gene's germline CDR1 is SGHDT and CDR2 YYEEEE. CDR3 protein: CASSFEGVTEAFF. CDR3 DNA sequence: TGTGCCAGCAGCTTTGAAGGGGTCACTGAAGCTTTCTTT.

The CDR3 loop is CASKGTSGGDNEQFF. As DNA, the CDR3 is TGTGCCAGCAAAGGGACTAGCGGGGGGGACAATGAGCAGTTCTTC. The J gene is TRBJ2-1, the V gene TRBV2, with 16 bases that match TRBD2. This CDR3 contains 15 residues. Germline-derived CDR1 and CDR2 are SNHLY and FYNNEI. The junction had 2 bases not matched to a gene; V was cut back by 7 bases and J by 5 bases.

J is TRBJ1-1 and V is TRBV18; unclear D gene. The CDR3 is 13 residues long. V lost 3 bases and J lost 0, with 5 bases in between. Germline loops: CDR1 KGHSH, CDR2 LQKENI. CDR3 sequence reads: CASSPVLNTEAFF. The CDR3 DNA sequence: TGTGCCAGCTCACCGGTTCTGAACACTGAAGCTTTCTTT.